The 14 T cell receptor beta chains given below trace back to one sample, sequenced in a study of sequential checkpoint blockade in melanoma. Treatment in this sample: randomized to nivolumab then ipilimumab (arm A) or the reverse (arm B). TCRdb keeps only in-frame clones here, not all; method: immunoSEQ multiplex PCR. The sample has 5,600 or so clones, about half seen once. This material consisted of CD8+ T cells sorted from blood (inferred from file names), taken from a patient given nivolumab and ipilimumab in sequence. The receptors here all came from a human donor with melanoma.

The rearrangement joins TRBV7-2 to TRBJ2-1, with TRBD1 identical over 9 bases. This CDR3 contains 19 residues. Germline-derived CDR1 and CDR2 are SGHTA and FQGNSA. V lost 2 bases to trimming and J lost 7 bases; unmatched junction nucleotides: 18. CDR3: CASSLSGQGFRLSSNEQFF. CDR3 nucleotide sequence: TGTGCCAGCAGCTTAAGCGGACAGGGGTTCCGACTATCGTCGAATGAGCAGTTCTTC. Complete variable domain (other parts from reference TRBV7-2 and TRBJ2-1): GAGVSQSPSNKVTEKGKDVELRCDPISGHTALYWYRQSLGQGLEFLIYFQGNSAPDKSGLPSDRFSAERTGGSVSTLTIQRTQQEDSAVYLCASSLSGQGFRLSSNEQFFGPGTRLTVL.

In the case of this clone: Other DNA sequences of this sample code for an identical CDR3. V is TRBV7-2 and J is TRBJ2-7; D unclear. The V end lost 2 bases, the J end lost 4 bases, and 3 bases lay between the germline ends. Germline CDR1 SGHTA, CDR2 FQGNSA. The CDR3 runs to 11 residues. This chain's CDR3 is CASSLLYEQYF. The CDR3 DNA follows: TGTGCCAGCAGCTTACTTTACGAGCAGTACTTC.

Note on this clone: A junction end diverges from the germline sequence, so it may reflect a read error. The rearrangement links TRBV23-1 to TRBJ1-4; no firm D call. TRBV23-1 is an ORF, with its function uncertain. The CDR3 loop spans 16 amino acids. The CDR3 loop is CASSQNPGPLIGKTVF. In DNA, the CDR3 is TGCGCCAGCAGTCAAAACCCGGGCCCCCTTATCGGGAAAACTGTTTTT.

Only a few counts were recorded for this clone. The gene calls are TRBV28 and TRBJ2-3; 11 bases are shared with TRBD2. V lost 6 bases, J lost 2 bases, and 4 bases stayed unmatched. Per the germline V gene, CDR1 is MDHEN and CDR2 is SYDVKM. The CDR3 totals 15 residues. This chain's CDR3 is CASSKGLADTDTQYF. The CDR3 coding sequence is TGTGCCAGCAGCAAGGGACTAGCGGACACAGATACGCAGTATTTT.

This chain links TRBV5-6 with TRBJ1-2, with a weak D call TRBD1 (6 bases). Between the trimmed V and J ends, which lost 4 bases and 2 bases, there was a span of 9 bases. The V gene's germline CDR1 is SGHDT and CDR2 YYEEEE. The CDR3 sequence is 13 residues long. In DNA form, the CDR3 reads TGTGCCAGCAGCCAAGACAGGAACTATGGCTACACCTTC. Residues: CASSQDRNYGYTF.

The chain combines TRBV9 with TRBJ2-7, with D possibly TRBD1 on 6 matching bases. The CDR3 runs 15 residues. V lost 0 bases to trimming and J lost 0 bases, with 10 bases between them. CDR1 is SGDLS, CDR2 YYNGEE, per germline. The CDR3 DNA is TGTGCCAGCAGCGTAGCTGGGGGCCTCTCCTACGAGCAGTACTTC. It encodes CASSVAGGLSYEQYF.

The chain is built from TRBV4-2 and TRBJ2-3; 8 bases match TRBD2. J was trimmed by 3 bases and V by 0 bases; bases with no gene match: 8. Germline V gene sequence: CDR1 LGHNA, CDR2 YNFKEQ. The CDR3 covers 17 residues. CDR3 bases: TGTGCCAGCAGCCAAGAGACGGGAGGGGGGGGAACAGATACGCAGTATTTT. Amino acids: CASSQETGGGGTDTQYF.

This clone turned up a few times. V gene TRBV5-6 combines with J gene TRBJ1-1, with TRBD1 matching 7 bases. The ends lost 3 bases at V and 6 bases at J; junction bases unmatched: 17. The germline V gene has CDR1 SGHDT and CDR2 YYEEEE. This CDR3 is 17 amino acids long. This chain's CDR3 is CASSSDDRANIGAEAFF. CDR3 nucleotides: TGTGCCAGCAGCTCGGATGACAGGGCCAACATAGGCGCTGAAGCTTTCTTT.

This clone came up once. J is TRBJ2-1 and V is TRBV7-2, with 11 bases identical to TRBD1. Germline CDR1 and CDR2: SGHTA and FQGNSA. V was pared by 5 bases and J by 8 bases, with 5 bases of the junction left unmatched. The CDR3 runs 14 residues. The CDR3 protein is CASSRGQGAYEQFF. The CDR3 DNA follows: TGTGCCAGCAGCCGTGGACAGGGGGCTTATGAGCAGTTCTTC.

By sample fraction, this clone is medium-sized. The chain recombines TRBV7-9 with TRBJ2-7; 8 bases agree with TRBD2. Germline values: CDR1 SEHNR, CDR2 FQNEAQ (reference sequence). After removal of 2 bases from V and 6 bases from J, the junction contained 6 bases not matched to a gene. CDR3 length: 14 amino acids. The CDR3: CASSLTGGVREQYF. Here the CDR3 DNA reads TGTGCCAGCAGCTTAACGGGAGGGGTTCGCGAGCAGTACTTC.

J is TRBJ2-2 and V is TRBV6-4, with TRBD1 matching 8 bases. This CDR3 region has 17 residues. The J segment lost 4 bases and the V segment lost 2 bases, leaving 9 bases of the junction unmatched. The germline gives CDR1 MRHNA, CDR2 SNTAGT. The CDR3 DNA reads TGTGCCAGCAGTGACGTCCCCGGGACAGGCAGCACCGGGGAGCTGTTTTTT. Translating it yields CASSDVPGTGSTGELFF.

The chain employs TRBV9 and TRBJ2-3; weak D call: TRBD2 (5 bases). The CDR3 contains 13 residues. V lost 0 bases and J lost 3, with 5 bases in between. The germline gives CDR1 SGDLS, CDR2 YYNGEE. DNA of the CDR3: TGTGCCAGCAGCGTAGGAGGGACAGATACGCAGTATTTT. This sequence encodes CASSVGGTDTQYF.

This clone showed up just a few times. The chain links TRBV21-1 to TRBJ2-7; the table's TRBD2 call for D was not verified on the DNA. TRBV21-1 is a pseudogene locus. The CDR3 covers 15 residues. This chain's CDR3 is CASSRGLAGAYEQYF. The CDR3 region has the DNA TGTGCCAGCAGCAGAGGACTAGCGGGAGCCTACGAGCAGTACTTC.

The chain links TRBV6-1 to TRBJ2-7; 12 nucleotides align to TRBD2. V was clipped by 0 bases and J by 0 bases; unmatched bases: 3. Per the germline V gene, CDR1 is MNHNS and CDR2 is SASEGT. The CDR3 is 17 residues long. The CDR3 reads CASSEARLAGDSYEQYF. DNA of the CDR3: TGTGCCAGCAGTGAAGCCCGACTAGCGGGGGACTCCTACGAGCAGTACTTC.